A single sample gave rise to the 6 T cell receptor beta chains below, sequenced in a study of cytomegalovirus exposure and HLA in healthy donors. PCR amplification relied on 60 Vbeta primers (plus 13 Jbeta primers). Sequencing used immunoSEQ multiplex PCR; TCRdb keeps in-frame clones, though not all of them. The table lists around 120,000 clones, around 80% of them singletons. Sequencing was done on a sample of PBMCs. The origin of the receptors is a middle-aged woman in good health and CMV-seropositive.

This chain links TRBV2 with TRBJ2-7; tentative D call: TRBD2 (5 bases). CDR3 length: 12 amino acids. Trimming shortened V by 11 bases and J by 0 bases, and 11 bases separated the two germline ends. Germline CDR1 SNHLY, CDR2 FYNNEI. This chain's CDR3 is CAVGLNSYEQYF. The DNA for the CDR3 is TGTGCCGTCGGACTGAACTCCTACGAGCAGTACTTC.

The CDR3 region is CASARDSSGNTIYF. Here the CDR3 DNA reads TGTGCCAGCGCGCGGGACAGCTCTGGAAACACCATATATTTT. This chain links TRBV7-9 with TRBJ1-3, with 7 bases that match TRBD1. V lost 8 bases to trimming and J lost 0 bases; unmatched junction nucleotides: 4. This CDR3 region has 14 residues. The germline V gene has CDR1 SEHNR and CDR2 FQNEAQ (reference sequence). Together with reference TRBV7-9 and TRBJ1-3, the CDR3 gives the full variable domain: DTGVSQNPRHKITKRGQNVTFRCDPISEHNRLYWYRQTLGQGPEFLTYFQNEAQLEKSRLLSDRFSAERPKGSFSTLEIQRTEQGDSAMYLCASARDSSGNTIYFGEGSWLTVV.

The V call is TRBV6-1, the J call TRBJ1-4, with D tentatively TRBD1 (6 bases). Germline assignment: CDR1 MNHNS and CDR2 SASEGT. Deletions cut 0 bases from V and 7 bases from J, with 9 bases between. The CDR3 consists of 14 residues. The CDR3: CASSEAPGVEKLFF. The CDR3 bases are TGTGCCAGCAGTGAAGCGCCAGGGGTTGAAAAACTGTTTTTT.

The chain is built from TRBV11-1 and TRBJ1-1; D is possibly TRBD1 (6 bases). Germline V gene lookup returns CDR1 SGHAT and CDR2 FQDESV (reference sequence). V lost 5 bases to trimming and J lost 6 bases, with 16 bases between them. This CDR3 region has 14 residues. The CDR3 DNA sequence: TGTGCCAGCAGCCCTTTCGGGGGGGGCGCTGAAGCTTTCTTT. Translation: CASSPFGGGAEAFF.

The chain links TRBV5-5 to TRBJ1-1, with a weak D call TRBD1 (6 bases). V was shortened by 0 bases and J by 2 bases, with 8 bases between the two germline ends. This CDR3 has 14 amino acids. In germline, CDR1 is SGHKS, CDR2 YYEKEE (reference sequence). The CDR3 here is CASSLEQGNTEAFF. The CDR3 nucleotides are TGTGCCAGCAGCTTGGAACAGGGCAACACTGAAGCTTTCTTT.

CDR3 sequence (DNA): TGCGCCAGCAGCTTGACAGGAGATAACTATGGCTACACCTTC. This sequence encodes CASSLTGDNYGYTF. This chain connects TRBV5-1 to TRBJ1-2, with D perhaps matching TRBD1 (5 bases). The CDR3 consists of 14 residues. Germline CDR1 SGHRS, CDR2 YFSETQ. Trimming shortened V by 1 base and J by 1 base, and 8 bases separated the two germline ends.